This T cell receptor (beta chain) was profiled in a study of T cells after yellow fever vaccination. In the study overall: It was SMART-Seq v4 Ultra Low Input that prepared the fractions with low cell numbers.

Germline V gives CDR1 MNHEY, CDR2 SVGEGT. V lost 0 bases and J lost 10, with 7 bases in between. This CDR3 has 13 residues. TCRdb processed the 5' RACE reads anew with MiXCR; each CDR3 protein has one entry. In the table there are around 310,000 distinct CDR3 sequences, 3% to 4.5% of which are singletons. This clonotype has a count of ten or more. This clonotype was obtained from a young man who received the YFV17D yellow fever vaccine. This rearrangement joins TRBV6-2 or TRBV6-3 to TRBJ1-6; D is unclear. The sample consisted of PBMCs, taken 5 days after the yellow fever booster vaccination. As DNA, the CDR3 is TGTGCCAGCAGTTACTCGATGGGATCACCCCTCCACTTT. As protein: CASSYSMGSPLHF.